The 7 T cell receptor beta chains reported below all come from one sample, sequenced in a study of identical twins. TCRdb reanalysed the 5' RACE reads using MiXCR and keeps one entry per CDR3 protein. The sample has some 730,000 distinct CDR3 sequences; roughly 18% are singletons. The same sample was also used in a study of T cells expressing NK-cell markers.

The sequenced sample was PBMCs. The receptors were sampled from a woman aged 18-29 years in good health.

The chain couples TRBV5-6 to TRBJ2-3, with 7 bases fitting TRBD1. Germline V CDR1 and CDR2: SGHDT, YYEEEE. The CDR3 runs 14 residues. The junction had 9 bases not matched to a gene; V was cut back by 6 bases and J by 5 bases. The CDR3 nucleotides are TGTGCCAGCACCATAAACCCAGGGGGAGATACGCAGTATTTT. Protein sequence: CASTINPGGDTQYF.

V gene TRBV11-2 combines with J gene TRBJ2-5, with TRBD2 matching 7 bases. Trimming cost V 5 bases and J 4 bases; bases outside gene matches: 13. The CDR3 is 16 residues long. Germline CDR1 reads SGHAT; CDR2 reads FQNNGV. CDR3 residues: CASSPYGGGRIETQYF. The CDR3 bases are TGTGCCAGCAGCCCCTACGGCGGGGGTCGGATAGAGACCCAGTACTTC.

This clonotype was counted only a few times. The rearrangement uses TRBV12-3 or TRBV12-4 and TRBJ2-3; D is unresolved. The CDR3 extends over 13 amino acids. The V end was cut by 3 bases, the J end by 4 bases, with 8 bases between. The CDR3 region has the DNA TGTGCCAGCAGTTTGGTTAGCTCAGATACGCAGTATTTT. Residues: CASSLVSSDTQYF.

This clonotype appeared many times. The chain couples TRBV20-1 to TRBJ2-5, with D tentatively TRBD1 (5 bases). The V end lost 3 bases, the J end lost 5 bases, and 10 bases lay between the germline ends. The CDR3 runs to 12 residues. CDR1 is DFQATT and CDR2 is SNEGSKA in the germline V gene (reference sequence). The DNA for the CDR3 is TGCAGTGCTAGTTCGCAGGGTGAGACCCAGTACTTC. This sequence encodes CSASSQGETQYF.

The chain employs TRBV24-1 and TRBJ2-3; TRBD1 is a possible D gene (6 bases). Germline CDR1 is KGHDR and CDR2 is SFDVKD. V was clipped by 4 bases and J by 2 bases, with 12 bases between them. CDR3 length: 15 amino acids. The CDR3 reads CATSDGTRITDTQYF. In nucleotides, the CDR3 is TGTGCCACCAGTGACGGGACACGCATCACAGATACGCAGTATTTT.

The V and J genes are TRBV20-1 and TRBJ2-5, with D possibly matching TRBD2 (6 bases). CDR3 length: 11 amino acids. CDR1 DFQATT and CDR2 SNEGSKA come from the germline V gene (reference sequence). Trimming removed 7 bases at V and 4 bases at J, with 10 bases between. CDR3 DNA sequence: TGCAGTGTGGACGGGAGAGAGACCCAGTACTTC. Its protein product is CSVDGRETQYF.

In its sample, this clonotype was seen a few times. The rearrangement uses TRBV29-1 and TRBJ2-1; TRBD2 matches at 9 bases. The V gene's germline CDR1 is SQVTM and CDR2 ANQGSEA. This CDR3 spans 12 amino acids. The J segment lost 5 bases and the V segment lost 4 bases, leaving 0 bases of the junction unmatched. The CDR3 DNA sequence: TGCAGCGTTGGCGGGGGGGACAATGAGCAGTTCTTC. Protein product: CSVGGGDNEQFF.